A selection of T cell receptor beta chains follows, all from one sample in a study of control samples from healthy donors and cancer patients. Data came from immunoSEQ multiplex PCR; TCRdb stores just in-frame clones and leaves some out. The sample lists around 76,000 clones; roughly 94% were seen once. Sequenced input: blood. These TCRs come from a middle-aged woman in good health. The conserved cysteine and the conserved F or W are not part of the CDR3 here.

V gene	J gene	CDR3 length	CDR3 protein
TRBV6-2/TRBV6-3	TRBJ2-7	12	ASSTPPQAYEQY
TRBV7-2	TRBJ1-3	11	ASRNEAGNTIY
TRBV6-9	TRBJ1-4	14	ASSYIGDLINEKLF
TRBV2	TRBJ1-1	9	ASSEFKEAF
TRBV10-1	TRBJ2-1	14	ASSNHQTRPFGEQF
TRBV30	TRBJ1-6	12	AWSSGQGGSPLH
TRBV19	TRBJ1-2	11	ASSIGGYYGYT
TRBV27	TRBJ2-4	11	ASRDRDKNIQY
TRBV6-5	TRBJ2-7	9	ATSLIYEQY
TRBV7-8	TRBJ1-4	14	ASSLAIGAWSEKLF
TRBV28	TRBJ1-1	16	ASGLWGQGSPMNTEAF
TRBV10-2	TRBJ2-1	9	ASSPENEQF
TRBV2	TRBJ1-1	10	ASSEALRGAF
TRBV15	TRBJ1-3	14	ATSRDRTSRGNTIY
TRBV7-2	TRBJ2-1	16	ASSLARGLAGKYNEQF
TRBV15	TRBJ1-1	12	ATRFDGGNTEAF
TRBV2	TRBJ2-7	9	ASSVGPEQY
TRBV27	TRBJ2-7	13	ASSFAGQVAYEQY
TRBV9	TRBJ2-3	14	ASSVERQGITDTQY
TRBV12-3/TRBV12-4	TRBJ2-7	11	ASSWGSTYEQY
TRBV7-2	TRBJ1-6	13	ASTPHGGGHSPLH
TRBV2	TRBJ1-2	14	ASSEKWFRTENGYT
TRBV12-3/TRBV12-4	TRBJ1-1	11	ASSLSVNTEAF